A single sample gave rise to the 18 T cell receptor beta chains below, sequenced in a study of graft-versus-host responses after intestinal transplantation. Produced via immunoSEQ multiplex PCR; TCRdb's table is partial and in-frame only. The sample contains about 60,000 clones, 75% to 90% of which appear only once. Processing was applied to graft tissue in order to liberate intraepithelial and lamina propria lymphocytes. Sequencing used ileum tissue, obtained approximately 56 weeks after transplant. Receptors originate from a human patient who received an intestinal transplant, so some T cells may come from the graft donor.

The V and J genes are TRBV6-6 and TRBJ1-4; no clear D gene. The germline V gene encodes CDR1 MNHNY and CDR2 SVGAGI (reference sequence). This CDR3 comprises 12 residues. The germline V and J ends were trimmed by 0 bases and 8 bases, with 4 bases remaining between them. DNA of the CDR3: TGTGCCAGCAGTTACTCTGTAGAAAAACTGTTTTTT. Protein sequence: CASSYSVEKLFF.

The rearrangement links TRBV5-5 to TRBJ1-1, with D perhaps matching TRBD1 (6 bases). CDR3 size: 15 residues. Per germline, CDR1 SGHKS and CDR2 YYEKEE (reference sequence). V shed 1 base and J shed 0 bases, with 10 bases lying between them. This CDR3 is CASSLWQGMNTEAFF. Here the CDR3 DNA reads TGTGCCAGCAGCTTGTGGCAGGGGATGAACACTGAAGCTTTCTTT.

The chain combines TRBV2 with TRBJ2-7, with 7 bases fitting TRBD1. The length of the CDR3 is 13 residues. Trimming took 7 bases from V and 3 from J; bases not matched to a gene: 6. Germline CDR1 SNHLY, CDR2 FYNNEI. CDR3 loop: CASTPGQLYEQYF. CDR3 nucleotide sequence: TGTGCCAGCACTCCGGGACAGCTCTACGAGCAGTACTTC.

V is TRBV2 and J is TRBJ1-1; D ambiguous. Trimming stripped 7 bases from V and 8 bases from J, with 14 bases between. This CDR3 comprises 12 residues. In germline, CDR1 is SNHLY, CDR2 FYNNEI. For the CDR3, the DNA is TGTGCCAGCATTATTCCGGGATCCGAAGCTTTCTTT. This gives the protein CASIIPGSEAFF.

This sequence joins TRBV10-2 and TRBJ2-7, with D perhaps given as TRBD1 or TRBD2 (5 bases each). The CDR3 is 12 amino acids. V was cut by 10 bases and J by 3 bases, with 13 bases left in between. The germline gives CDR1 WSHSY, CDR2 SAAADI. The CDR3 here is CAIIGENYEQYF. CDR3 in DNA: TGCGCCATCATAGGGGAGAACTACGAGCAGTACTTC.

The V call is TRBV5-1, the J call TRBJ2-3, with D perhaps matching TRBD2 (6 bases). The CDR3 is made up of 14 amino acids. V dropped 7 bases and J dropped 2 bases, with 14 bases sitting between them. The germline V gene encodes CDR1 SGHRS and CDR2 YFSETQ. CDR3 sequence (DNA): TGCGCCAGCCGCCGGAGGGACCCCACAGATACGCAGTATTTT. Residues: CASRRRDPTDTQYF.

The count of this clone is one. The rearrangement links TRBV7-8 to TRBJ2-3; 10 positions match TRBD2. CDR3 size: 19 residues. Germline-derived CDR1 and CDR2 are SGHVS and FQNEAQ. V lost 5 bases, J lost 4 bases, and 18 bases stayed unmatched. DNA for the CDR3: TGTGCCAGCAGCGACCTGGGGGATAGCGGGAGGTTGGGTCCAGATACGCAGTATTTT. This gives the protein CASSDLGDSGRLGPDTQYF.

Here the CDR3 reads CASSLDQWPAGETQYF. CDR3 coding DNA: TGTGCCAGCAGTTTGGACCAATGGCCCGCTGGAGAGACCCAGTACTTC. The chain combines TRBV28 with TRBJ2-5; unclear D gene. V gave up 3 bases and J gave up 4 bases, with 18 bases separating them. This CDR3 has 16 residues. Germline CDR1 and CDR2: MDHEN and SYDVKM.

The CDR3: CASGTSGGEGEQFF. As DNA, the CDR3 is TGTGCCAGCGGGACTAGCGGGGGGGAGGGTGAGCAGTTCTTC. The chain is built from TRBV6-6 and TRBJ2-1, with 16 bases matching TRBD2. V lost 8 bases to trimming and J lost 9 bases; unmatched junction nucleotides: 4. The CDR3 loop spans 14 amino acids. The germline gives CDR1 MNHNY, CDR2 SVGAGI (reference sequence).

The chain links TRBV2 to TRBJ2-5, with 12 bases that match TRBD2. This CDR3 has 17 residues. The junction had 8 bases not matched to a gene; V was cut back by 2 bases and J by 4 bases. The germline CDR1 and CDR2 sequences are SNHLY and FYNNEI. The CDR3 loop is CASSEWELAGGRETQYF. As DNA, the CDR3 is TGTGCCAGCAGTGAATGGGAGCTAGCGGGGGGGAGAGAGACCCAGTACTTC.

V usage is TRBV6-1 and J usage is TRBJ1-1; D not certain. CDR1 is MNHNS, CDR2 SASEGT, per germline. The CDR3 extends over 13 amino acids. Deletions cut 7 bases from V and 7 bases from J, with 16 bases between. The CDR3 sequence: CASKDRWAGEAFF. The DNA of the CDR3 is TGTGCCAGCAAGGATCGTTGGGCGGGTGAAGCTTTCTTT.

The chain couples TRBV5-1 to TRBJ1-5; 8 bases match TRBD1. This CDR3 has 18 residues. Germline-derived CDR1 and CDR2 are SGHRS and YFSETQ. The V segment lost 0 bases and the J segment 0 bases; nucleotides outside the gene matches: 8. The CDR3 sequence: CASSLAGQAHHSNQPQHF. For the CDR3, the DNA is TGCGCCAGCAGCTTGGCGGGACAGGCCCACCATAGCAATCAGCCCCAGCATTTT.

V and J are TRBV5-6 and TRBJ2-5; 7 bases are shared with TRBD1. Germline CDR1 reads SGHDT; CDR2 reads YYEEEE. Trimming at V came to 3 bases and at J to 5 bases, leaving 10 bases not matched to a gene. The CDR3 loop spans 15 amino acids. CDR3 sequence: CASSYKTGPGETQYF. CDR3 DNA: TGTGCCAGCAGCTATAAGACAGGGCCAGGGGAGACCCAGTACTTC.

This clone has more than one count but fewer than ten. This rearrangement joins TRBV5-1 to TRBJ2-3; TRBD1 or TRBD2 may be the D gene (5 bases each). The CDR3 loop spans 14 amino acids. Germline V gene sequence: CDR1 SGHRS, CDR2 YFSETQ. Trimming took 9 bases from V and 2 from J, leaving 16 bases between them. CDR3 DNA: TGCGCCACCGGGGCGGGTATCGACACAGATACGCAGTATTTT. Its protein is CATGAGIDTDTQYF.

This chain joins TRBV18 and TRBJ1-4; no clear D. The CDR3 loop spans 16 amino acids. Looked up from germline, CDR1 is KGHSH and CDR2 is LQKENI. With 0 bases removed from V and 0 bases from J, the gap between germline ends came to 8 bases. DNA for the CDR3: TGTGCCAGCTCACCACCAGTACGGACAACTAATGAAAAACTGTTTTTT. Its translation is CASSPPVRTTNEKLFF.

The chain links TRBV6-4 to TRBJ1-1; D not resolved. CDR1 and CDR2 (germline): MRHNA, SNTAGT. The CDR3 runs 17 residues. V was shortened by 5 bases and J by 10 bases, with 29 bases between the two germline ends. The CDR3 DNA is TGTGCCAGCAGTCCCAATCCAGGCCTTGGTGTCCCACAATCAGCTTTCTTT. It specifies CASSPNPGLGVPQSAFF.

This clone was seen a handful of times. J is TRBJ1-1 and V is TRBV5-4; D gene unclear. CDR3 size: 16 residues. Between the trimmed V and J ends, which lost 4 bases and 1 base, there was a span of 17 bases. Looked up from germline, CDR1 is SGHNT and CDR2 is YYREEE (reference sequence). CDR3 DNA: TGTGCCAGCAGCCCCAGAGTTCTTGGAGGGAACACTGAAGCTTTCTTT. Amino acid sequence: CASSPRVLGGNTEAFF.

The chain employs TRBV5-6 and TRBJ2-7, with a weak D call TRBD1 (6 bases). Germline lookup yields CDR1 SGHDT and CDR2 YYEEEE. CDR3 length: 13 amino acids. Trimming left V 3 bases short and J 3 bases short, with 10 bases between. CDR3 bases: TGTGCCAGCAGCTCCATAGGGGGCTACGAGCAGTACTTC. It is translated as CASSSIGGYEQYF. The complete variable domain, with remaining parts taken from reference TRBV5-6 and TRBJ2-7, reads DAGVTQSPTHLIKTRGQQVTLRCSPKSGHDTVSWYQQALGQGPQFIFQYYEEEERQRGNFPDRFSGHQFPNYSSELNVNALLLGDSALYLCASSSIGGYEQYFGPGTRLTVT.